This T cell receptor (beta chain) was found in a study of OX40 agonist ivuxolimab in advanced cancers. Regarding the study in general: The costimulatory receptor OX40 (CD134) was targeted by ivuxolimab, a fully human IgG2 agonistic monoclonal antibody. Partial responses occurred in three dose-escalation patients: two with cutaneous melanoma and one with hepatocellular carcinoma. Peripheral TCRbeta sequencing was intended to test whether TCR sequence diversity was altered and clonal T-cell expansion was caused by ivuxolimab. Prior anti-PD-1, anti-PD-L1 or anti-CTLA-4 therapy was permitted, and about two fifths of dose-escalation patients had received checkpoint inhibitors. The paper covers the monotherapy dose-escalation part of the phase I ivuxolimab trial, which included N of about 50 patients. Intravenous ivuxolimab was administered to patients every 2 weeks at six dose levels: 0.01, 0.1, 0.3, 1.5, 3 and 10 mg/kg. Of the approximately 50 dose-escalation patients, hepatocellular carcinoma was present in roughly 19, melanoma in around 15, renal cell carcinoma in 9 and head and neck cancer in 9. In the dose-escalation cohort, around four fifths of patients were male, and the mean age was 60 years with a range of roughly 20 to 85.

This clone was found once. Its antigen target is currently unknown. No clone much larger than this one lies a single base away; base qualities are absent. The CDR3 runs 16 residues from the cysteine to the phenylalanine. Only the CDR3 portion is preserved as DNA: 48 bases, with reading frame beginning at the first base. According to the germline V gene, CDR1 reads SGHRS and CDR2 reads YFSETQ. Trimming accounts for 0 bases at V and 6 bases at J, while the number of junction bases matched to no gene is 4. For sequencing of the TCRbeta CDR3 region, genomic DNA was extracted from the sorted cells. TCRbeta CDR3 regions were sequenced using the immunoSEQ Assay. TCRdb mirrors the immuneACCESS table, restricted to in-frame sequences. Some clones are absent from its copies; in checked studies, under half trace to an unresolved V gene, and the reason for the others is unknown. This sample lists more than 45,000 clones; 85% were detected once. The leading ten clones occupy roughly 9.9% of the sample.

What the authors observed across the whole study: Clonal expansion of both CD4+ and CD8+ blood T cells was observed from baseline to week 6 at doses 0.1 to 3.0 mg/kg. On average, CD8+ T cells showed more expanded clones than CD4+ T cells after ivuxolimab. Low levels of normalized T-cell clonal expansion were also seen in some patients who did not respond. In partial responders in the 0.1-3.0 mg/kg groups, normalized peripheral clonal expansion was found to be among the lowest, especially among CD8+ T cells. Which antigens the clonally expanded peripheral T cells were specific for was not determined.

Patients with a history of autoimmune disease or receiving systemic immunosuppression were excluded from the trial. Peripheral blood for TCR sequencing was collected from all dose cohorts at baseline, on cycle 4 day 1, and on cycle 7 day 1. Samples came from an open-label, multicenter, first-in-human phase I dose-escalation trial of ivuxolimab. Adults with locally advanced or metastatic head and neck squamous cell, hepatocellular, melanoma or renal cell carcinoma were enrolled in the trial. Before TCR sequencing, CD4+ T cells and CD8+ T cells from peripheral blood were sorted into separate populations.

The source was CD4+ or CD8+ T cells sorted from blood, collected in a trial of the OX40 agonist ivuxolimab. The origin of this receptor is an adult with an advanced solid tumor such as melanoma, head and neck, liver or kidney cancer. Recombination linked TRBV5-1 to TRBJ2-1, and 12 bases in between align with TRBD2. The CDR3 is CASSLVGTSGFNEQFF. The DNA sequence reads TGCGCCAGCAGCTTGGTAGGGACTAGCGGGTTCAATGAGCAGTTCTTC.